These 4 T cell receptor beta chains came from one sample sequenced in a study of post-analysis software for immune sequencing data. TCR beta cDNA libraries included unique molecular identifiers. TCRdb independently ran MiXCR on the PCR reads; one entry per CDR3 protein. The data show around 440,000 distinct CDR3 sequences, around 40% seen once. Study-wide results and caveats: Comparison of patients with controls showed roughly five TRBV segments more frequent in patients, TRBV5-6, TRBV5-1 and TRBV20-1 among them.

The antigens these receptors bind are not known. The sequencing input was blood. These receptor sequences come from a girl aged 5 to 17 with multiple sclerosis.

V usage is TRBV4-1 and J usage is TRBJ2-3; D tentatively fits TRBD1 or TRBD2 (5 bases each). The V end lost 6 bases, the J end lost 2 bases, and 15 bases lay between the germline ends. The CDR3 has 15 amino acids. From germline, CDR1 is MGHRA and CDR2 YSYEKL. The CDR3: CASRPPGPSTDTQYF. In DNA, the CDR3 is TGCGCCAGCAGACCTCCGGGGCCTTCCACAGATACGCAGTATTTT.

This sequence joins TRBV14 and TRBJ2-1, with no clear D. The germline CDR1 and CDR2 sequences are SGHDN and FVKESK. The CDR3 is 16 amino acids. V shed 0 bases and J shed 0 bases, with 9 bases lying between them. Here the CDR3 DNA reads TGTGCCAGCAGCCAAGATCCTGGCAGCTCCTACAATGAGCAGTTCTTC. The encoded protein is CASSQDPGSSYNEQFF.

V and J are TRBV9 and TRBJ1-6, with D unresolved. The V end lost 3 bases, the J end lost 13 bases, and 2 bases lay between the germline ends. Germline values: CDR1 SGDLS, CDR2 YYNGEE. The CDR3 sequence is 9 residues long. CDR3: CASSAPLHF. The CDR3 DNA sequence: TGTGCCAGCAGCGCCCCCCTCCACTTT.

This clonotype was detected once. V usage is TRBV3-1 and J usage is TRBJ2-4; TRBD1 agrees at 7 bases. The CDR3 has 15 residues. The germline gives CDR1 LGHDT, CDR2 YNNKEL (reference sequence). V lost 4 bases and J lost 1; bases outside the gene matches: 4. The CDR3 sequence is CASSPRDSAKNIQYF. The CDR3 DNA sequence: TGTGCCAGCAGCCCTCGGGACAGTGCCAAAAACATTCAGTACTTC.